A single sample is the source of the 5 T cell receptor beta chains below, sequenced in a study of cytomegalovirus exposure and HLA in healthy donors. Sequencing was performed with immunoSEQ multiplex PCR; in TCRdb, only in-frame clones are kept and a portion is missing. Of 150,000 to 200,000 clones in the sample, approximately 90% were seen once. The specimen was PBMCs. All receptors come from a woman between 25 and 40 years old in good health and CMV-seronegative.

V is TRBV4-1 and J is TRBJ1-2, with 7 bases matching TRBD1. Germline V CDR1 and CDR2: MGHRA, YSYEKL. CDR3 length: 14 residues. The V and J ends lost 5 bases and 7 bases, in that order; junction bases with no gene match: 10. The CDR3 DNA follows: TGCGCCAGCAGCTTGACAGGGTACACGGCTGGCTACACCTTC. This gives the protein CASSLTGYTAGYTF.

The chain joins TRBV7-2 to TRBJ1-2; the match to TRBD1 covers 11 bases. CDR1 and CDR2 (germline): SGHTA, FQGNSA. CDR3 length equals 19 residues. V lost 0 bases, J lost 5 bases, and 14 bases stayed unmatched. CDR3 coding DNA: TGTGCCAGCAGCTTAGCGCCATCGGGACAGGGGGATGTATTGTATGGCTACACCTTC. Encoded protein: CASSLAPSGQGDVLYGYTF.

The V and J genes are TRBV5-1 and TRBJ2-5, with D tentatively TRBD2 (5 bases). From germline, CDR1 is SGHRS and CDR2 YFSETQ. Trimming left V 4 bases short and J 7 bases short, with 17 bases between. This CDR3 comprises 14 residues. The CDR3: CASSISGGPVTQYF. In DNA form, the CDR3 reads TGCGCCAGCAGCATAAGCGGTGGGCCCGTGACCCAGTACTTC. The complete variable domain, with remaining parts taken from reference TRBV5-1 and TRBJ2-5, reads KAGVTQTPRYLIKTRGQQVTLSCSPISGHRSVSWYQQTPGQGLQFLFEYFSETQRNKGNFPGRFSGRQFSNSRSEMNVSTLELGDSALYLCASSISGGPVTQYFGPGTRLLVL.

V usage is TRBV7-9 and J usage is TRBJ2-7; TRBD1 is a possible D gene (6 bases). CDR1 and CDR2 from the germline V gene are SEHNR and FQNEAQ (reference sequence). The CDR3 extends over 15 amino acids. The germline V and J ends were trimmed by 6 bases and 2 bases, with 17 bases remaining between them. The CDR3 DNA sequence: TGTGCCAGCAGTCATCTCCCGGACAGAACCTACGAGCAGTACTTC. It codes for CASSHLPDRTYEQYF.

The CDR3 here is CASSLASGGVKNIQYF. The DNA of the CDR3 is TGCGCCAGCAGCCTGGCTAGCGGGGGAGTCAAAAACATTCAGTACTTC. The J gene is TRBJ2-4, the V gene TRBV4-1; 10 bases align to TRBD2. V gave up 4 bases and J gave up 3 bases; unmatched junction bases: 6. CDR3 length: 16 amino acids. Germline assignment: CDR1 MGHRA and CDR2 YSYEKL.